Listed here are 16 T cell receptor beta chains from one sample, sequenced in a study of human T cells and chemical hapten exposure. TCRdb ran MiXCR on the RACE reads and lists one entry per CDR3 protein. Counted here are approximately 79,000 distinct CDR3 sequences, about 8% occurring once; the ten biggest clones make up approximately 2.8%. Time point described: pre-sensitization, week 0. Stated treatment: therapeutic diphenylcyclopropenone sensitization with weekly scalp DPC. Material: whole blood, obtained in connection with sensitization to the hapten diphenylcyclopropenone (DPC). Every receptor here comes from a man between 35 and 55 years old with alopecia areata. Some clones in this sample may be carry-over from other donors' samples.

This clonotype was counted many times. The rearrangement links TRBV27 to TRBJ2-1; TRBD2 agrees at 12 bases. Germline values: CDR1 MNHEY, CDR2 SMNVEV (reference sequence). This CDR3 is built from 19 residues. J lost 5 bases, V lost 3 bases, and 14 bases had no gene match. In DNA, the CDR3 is TGTGCCAGCAGTTTGACCCGACTAGCGGGAGAAATGATGGACAATGAGCAGTTCTTC. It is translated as CASSLTRLAGEMMDNEQFF.

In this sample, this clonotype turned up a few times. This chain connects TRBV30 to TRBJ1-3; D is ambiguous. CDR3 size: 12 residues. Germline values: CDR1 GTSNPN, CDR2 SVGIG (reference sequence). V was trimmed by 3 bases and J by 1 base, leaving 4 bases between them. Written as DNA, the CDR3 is TGTGCCTGGAGGGTATCTGGAAACACCATATATTTT. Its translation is CAWRVSGNTIYF.

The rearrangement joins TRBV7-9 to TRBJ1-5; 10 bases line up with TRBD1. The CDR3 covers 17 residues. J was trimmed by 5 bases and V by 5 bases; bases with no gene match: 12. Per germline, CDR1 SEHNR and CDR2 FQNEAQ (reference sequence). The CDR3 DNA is TGTGCCAGCAGCCGTGGACAGGGGGGGGTGGAGGATCAGCCCCAGCATTTT. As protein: CASSRGQGGVEDQPQHF.

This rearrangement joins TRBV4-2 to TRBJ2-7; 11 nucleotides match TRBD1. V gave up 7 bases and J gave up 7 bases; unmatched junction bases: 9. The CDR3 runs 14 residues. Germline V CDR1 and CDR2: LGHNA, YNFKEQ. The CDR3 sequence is CASIPGTGGSEQYF. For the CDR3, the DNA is TGTGCCAGCATTCCCGGGACAGGGGGGAGTGAGCAGTACTTC.

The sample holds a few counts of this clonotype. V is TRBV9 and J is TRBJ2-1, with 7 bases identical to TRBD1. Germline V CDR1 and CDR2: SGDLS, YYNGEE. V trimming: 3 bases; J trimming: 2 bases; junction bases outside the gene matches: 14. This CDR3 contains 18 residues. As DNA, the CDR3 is TGTGCCAGCAGCGCCACCCAACAGGGGTTGTGGGCCTACAATGAGCAGTTCTTC. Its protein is CASSATQQGLWAYNEQFF.

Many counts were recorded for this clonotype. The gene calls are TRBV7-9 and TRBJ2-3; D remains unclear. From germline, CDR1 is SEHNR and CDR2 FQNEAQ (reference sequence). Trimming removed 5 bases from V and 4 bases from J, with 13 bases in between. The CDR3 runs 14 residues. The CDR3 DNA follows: TGTGCCAGCAGCCCAAAACAGAACCCAGATACGCAGTATTTT. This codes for CASSPKQNPDTQYF. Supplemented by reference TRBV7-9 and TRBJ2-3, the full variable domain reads DTGVSQNPRHKITKRGQNVTFRCDPISEHNRLYWYRQTLGQGPEFLTYFQNEAQLEKSRLLSDRFSAERPKGSFSTLEIQRTEQGDSAMYLCASSPKQNPDTQYFGPGTRLTVL.

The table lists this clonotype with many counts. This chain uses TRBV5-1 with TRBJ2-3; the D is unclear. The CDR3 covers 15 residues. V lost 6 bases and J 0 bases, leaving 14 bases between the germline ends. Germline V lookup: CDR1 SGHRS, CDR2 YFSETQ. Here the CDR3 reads CASTRFGPSTDTQYF. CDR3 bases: TGCGCCAGCACCCGATTTGGCCCTAGCACAGATACGCAGTATTTT. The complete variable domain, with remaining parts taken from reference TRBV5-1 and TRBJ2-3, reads KAGVTQTPRYLIKTRGQQVTLSCSPISGHRSVSWYQQTPGQGLQFLFEYFSETQRNKGNFPGRFSGRQFSNSRSEMNVSTLELGDSALYLCASTRFGPSTDTQYFGPGTRLTVL.

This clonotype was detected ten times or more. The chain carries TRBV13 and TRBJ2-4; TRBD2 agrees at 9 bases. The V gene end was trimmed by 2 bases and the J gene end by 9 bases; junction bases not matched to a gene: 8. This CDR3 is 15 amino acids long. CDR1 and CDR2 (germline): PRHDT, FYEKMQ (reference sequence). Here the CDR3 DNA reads TGTGCCAGCAGCTTATTTGGGACTAGCCGGGGCATTCAGTACTTC. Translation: CASSLFGTSRGIQYF.

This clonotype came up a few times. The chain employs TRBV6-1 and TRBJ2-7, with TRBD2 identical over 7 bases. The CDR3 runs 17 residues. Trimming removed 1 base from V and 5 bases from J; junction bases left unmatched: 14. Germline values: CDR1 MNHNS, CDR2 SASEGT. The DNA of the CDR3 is TGTGCCAGCAGTGAAGGAATAGCGGGTGACCCCTGGCACGAGCAGTACTTC. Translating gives CASSEGIAGDPWHEQYF.

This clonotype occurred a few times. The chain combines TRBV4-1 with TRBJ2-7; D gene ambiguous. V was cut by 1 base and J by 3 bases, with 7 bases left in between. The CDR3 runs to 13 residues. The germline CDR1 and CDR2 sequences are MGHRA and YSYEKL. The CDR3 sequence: CASSQALNYEQYV. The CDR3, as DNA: TGCGCCAGCAGCCAAGCGCTAAACTACGAGCAGTACGTC.

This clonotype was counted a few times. CDR3: CASSLGLSTDTQYF. CDR3 in DNA: TGTGCCAGCAGCTTAGGACTTAGCACAGATACGCAGTATTTT. This sequence joins TRBV7-9 and TRBJ2-3; D is ambiguous. The V gene lost 1 base and the J gene lost 0 bases, with 5 bases spanning the gap. The germline V gene has CDR1 SEHNR and CDR2 FQNEAQ (reference sequence). This CDR3 has 14 residues.

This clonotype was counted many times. This CDR3 reads CASRSAGVGADTQYF. The CDR3 DNA follows: TGTGCCAGCAGGTCTGCAGGGGTTGGGGCAGATACGCAGTATTTT. The V call is TRBV6-5, the J call TRBJ2-3; D may be TRBD1 (6 bases). The CDR3 contains 15 residues. Germline values: CDR1 MNHEY, CDR2 SVGAGI. The V end lost 6 bases, the J end lost 4 bases, and 17 bases lay between the germline ends.

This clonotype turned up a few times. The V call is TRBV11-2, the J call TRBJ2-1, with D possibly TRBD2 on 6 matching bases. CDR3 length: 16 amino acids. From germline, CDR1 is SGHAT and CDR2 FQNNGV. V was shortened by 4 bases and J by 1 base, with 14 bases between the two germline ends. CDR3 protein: CASSSYSGHSYNEQFF. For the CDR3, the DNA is TGTGCCAGCAGCTCCTATAGCGGCCATTCCTACAATGAGCAGTTCTTC.

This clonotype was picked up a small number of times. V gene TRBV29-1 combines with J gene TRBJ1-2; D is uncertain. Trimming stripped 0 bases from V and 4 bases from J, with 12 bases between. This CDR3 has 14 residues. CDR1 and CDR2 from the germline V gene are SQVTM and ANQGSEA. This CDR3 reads CSVEEQGLGYGYTF. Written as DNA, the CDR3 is TGCAGCGTTGAAGAGCAAGGGTTGGGCTATGGCTACACCTTC.

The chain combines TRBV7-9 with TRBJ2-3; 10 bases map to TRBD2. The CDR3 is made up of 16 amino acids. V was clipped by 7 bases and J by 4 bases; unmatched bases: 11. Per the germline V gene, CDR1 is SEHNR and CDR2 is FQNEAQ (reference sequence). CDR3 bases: TGTGCCAGCACCCCACTAGCGGGATCGGTGGCAGATACGCAGTATTTT. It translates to CASTPLAGSVADTQYF.

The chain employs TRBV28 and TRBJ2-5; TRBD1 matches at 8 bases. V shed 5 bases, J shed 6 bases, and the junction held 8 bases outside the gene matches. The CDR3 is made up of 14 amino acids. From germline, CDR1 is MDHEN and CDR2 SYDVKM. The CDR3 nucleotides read TGTGCCAGCAGTATTACCGACAGGGGACAGACCCAGTACTTC. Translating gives CASSITDRGQTQYF. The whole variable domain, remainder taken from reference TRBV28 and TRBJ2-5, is DVKVTQSSRYLVKRTGEKVFLECVQDMDHENMFWYRQDPGLGLRLIYFSYDVKMKEKGDIPEGYSVSREKKERFSLILESASTNQTSMYLCASSITDRGQTQYFGPGTRLLVL.